This T cell receptor beta chain was found in a study of T-cell reconstitution after alpha-beta-depleted transplantation in children. The V gene lost 4 bases and the J gene lost 3 bases, with 17 bases spanning the gap. The germline gives CDR1 SGHRS, CDR2 YFSETQ. This CDR3 is built from 16 residues. Construction of the TCRbeta library involved unique molecular identifiers. Each CDR3 protein is one row after TCRdb ran MiXCR on the PCR reads. This sample yields some 290,000 distinct CDR3 sequences, of which around 9.6% are seen a single time; roughly a tenth belongs to the top ten. Only a few counts were recorded for this clonotype.

This rearrangement joins TRBV5-1 to TRBJ2-1; tentatively, D is TRBD1 (6 bases). This receptor was taken from a human donor who donated a stem cell graft to a child with SCID. The input for sequencing was PBMCs from the stem cell graft donor, taken from the stem cell graft. CDR3 protein: CASSVQGPPGYNEQFF. CDR3 DNA: TGCGCCAGCAGCGTGCAGGGGCCTCCGGGCTACAATGAGCAGTTCTTC. The full variable domain, completed using reference TRBV5-1 and TRBJ2-1, is KAGVTQTPRYLIKTRGQQVTLSCSPISGHRSVSWYQQTPGQGLQFLFEYFSETQRNKGNFPGRFSGRQFSNSRSEMNVSTLELGDSALYLCASSVQGPPGYNEQFFGPGTRLTVL.